This is a list of T cell receptor beta chains from one sample in a study of cytomegalovirus exposure and HLA in healthy donors. Measured with immunoSEQ multiplex PCR; TCRdb has only the in-frame clones, and not every one. Among 150,000 or so clones listed, around 84% were seen once. Sequencing input: PBMCs. Every receptor here comes from a male donor in good health and CMV-seropositive. Both conserved end residues are trimmed from each CDR3. Each record gives: D gene, V gene, J gene, CDR3 protein. A D gene is named only where the DNA matches it firmly.

-	TRBV6-5	TRBJ1-4	ASSPGVEEKLF
TRBD1	TRBV5-4	TRBJ2-3	ASSTGQNTDTQY
TRBD2	TRBV27	TRBJ2-1	ASSFGTSEHNEQF
TRBD1	TRBV5-4	TRBJ1-2	ASSFRQGEDGYT
TRBD2	TRBV2	TRBJ2-7	ASLGGNTYEQY
TRBD2	TRBV28	TRBJ2-7	ASRNSGRADEQY
TRBD1	TRBV15	TRBJ1-1	ATSRERTGGTEAF
TRBD1	TRBV5-5	TRBJ1-2	ASSLNPGQGRNYGYT
TRBD1	TRBV6-1	TRBJ1-2	ASSEGPGTAYGYT
-	TRBV10-3	TRBJ2-3	AISQDFTDTQY
-	TRBV25-1	TRBJ2-7	ASSEFREKSYEQY
-	TRBV18	TRBJ2-7	ASSPSQVSYEQY
-	TRBV7-6	TRBJ1-6	ASSVNNSPLH
TRBD1	TRBV18	TRBJ2-5	ASSPQGTGNQETQY
-	TRBV28	TRBJ2-5	ASSLSPAQETQY
TRBD1	TRBV6-5	TRBJ2-6	ASSVRGPGANVLT
-	TRBV5-4	TRBJ1-2	ASSLDRMTSDGYT
-	TRBV9	TRBJ1-1	ASSTTAVGPTEAF
TRBD1	TRBV4-1	TRBJ2-7	ASSQDLSGTGYEQY
TRBD1	TRBV10-1	-	ASSDGTGASYEQY
-	TRBV5-1	TRBJ2-7	ASSLQTAGYEQY
-	TRBV5-1	TRBJ1-6	ASSLSQANSPLH
-	TRBV28	TRBJ2-7	ASASLYYEQY
-	TRBV18	TRBJ1-2	ASSPSGGSNYGYT
-	TRBV7-8	TRBJ1-1	ASSGSLGTGMNTEAF
-	TRBV4-3	TRBJ2-7	ASSRLRQETYEQY
TRBD1	TRBV30	TRBJ2-5	AWSVMGTGVTQY
TRBD1	TRBV15	TRBJ1-4	ATSRVRAGTGGEKLF
-	TRBV30	TRBJ1-2	AWSVLTRSFDYGYT
-	TRBV19	TRBJ1-2	ASNPVEGRNYGYT
-	TRBV6-5	TRBJ1-1	ASSLQGSPEAF
-	TRBV27	TRBJ2-1	ASSLTIRLRNEQF
-	TRBV11-2	TRBJ1-6	ASSVIDSGNSPLH
-	TRBV6-5	TRBJ2-5	ASSYSDGETQY
TRBD1	TRBV4-3	TRBJ2-7	ASSQEAGTGKQY
TRBD1	TRBV7-8	TRBJ1-5	ASSPLTGGQPQH
TRBD2	TRBV9	TRBJ2-3	ASSVARSGGRTDTQY
-	TRBV4-1	TRBJ1-4	ASSQVTGTLGEKLF
-	TRBV11-2	TRBJ2-5	ASSLGGGVQETQY
TRBD1	TRBV6-4	TRBJ2-3	ASSIGTGGTDTQY
-	TRBV6-1	TRBJ2-2	ASSGLERHTGELF
TRBD1	TRBV7-9	TRBJ1-6	ASSRQGAVSPLH
-	TRBV5-1	TRBJ2-3	ASSLGEVTDTQY
-	TRBV7-6	TRBJ1-3	ASSLPGVGNTIY
TRBD1	TRBV27	TRBJ1-5	ASRGQGWNQPQH
-	TRBV30	TRBJ2-1	AWSGLHNEQF
TRBD1	TRBV7-2	TRBJ2-5	ASTLMGQGVTQY
TRBD2	TRBV13	TRBJ2-1	ASGRGGLALREQF
TRBD1	TRBV5-1	TRBJ1-6	ASRVGGQGNSPLH
-	TRBV28	TRBJ1-2	ASRSGPAGGYT
TRBD1	TRBV7-9	TRBJ1-2	ASRRGTAYGYT
TRBD1	TRBV6-4	TRBJ1-5	ASSRQGGQPQH
-	TRBV19	TRBJ2-5	ASSIGQGEETQY
TRBD2	TRBV30	TRBJ2-7	AWSELAGIYEQY
-	TRBV27	TRBJ1-5	ASSLSTANNQPQH
TRBD2	TRBV7-8	TRBJ2-2	ASSLYTLAGGPNTGELF
-	TRBV7-2	TRBJ1-2	ASSLLPERASGYT
TRBD1	TRBV5-4	TRBJ1-6	ASSRDRDSPLH